This T cell receptor beta chain was identified during a study of post-analysis software for immune sequencing data. Study overall: Included courses were relapsing-remitting and secondary progressive multiple sclerosis; progressive-relapsing multiple sclerosis was also included. Overall study results and limits: The study found significantly lower normalized Chao1 diversity in multiple sclerosis patients than in controls. Elevated frequency relative to controls characterized four to six TRBV segments in patients, TRBV5-6, TRBV5-1 and TRBV20-1 among them. Under F measure analysis, samples from one preparation batch co-clustered strongly.

In germline, CDR1 is SGHTA, CDR2 FQGNSA. Trimming took off 5 bases at V and 2 bases at J, with 12 bases between the two ends. This CDR3 spans 14 amino acids. Unique molecular identifiers featured in each of the TCR beta cDNA libraries. TCRdb processed the PCR reads anew with MiXCR; each CDR3 protein has one entry. The sample has under 650,000 distinct CDR3 sequences, 40% to 50% seen once. Regarding this clonotype: Its antigen is unidentified.

Material: blood. The chain couples TRBV7-2 to TRBJ1-2; TRBD1 is a possible D gene (5 bases). The TCR comes from a girl aged 10 to 17 with multiple sclerosis. Written as DNA, the CDR3 is TGTGCCAGCAGCCCAACCCGGGGGAACTATGGCTACACCTTC. Its protein product is CASSPTRGNYGYTF.